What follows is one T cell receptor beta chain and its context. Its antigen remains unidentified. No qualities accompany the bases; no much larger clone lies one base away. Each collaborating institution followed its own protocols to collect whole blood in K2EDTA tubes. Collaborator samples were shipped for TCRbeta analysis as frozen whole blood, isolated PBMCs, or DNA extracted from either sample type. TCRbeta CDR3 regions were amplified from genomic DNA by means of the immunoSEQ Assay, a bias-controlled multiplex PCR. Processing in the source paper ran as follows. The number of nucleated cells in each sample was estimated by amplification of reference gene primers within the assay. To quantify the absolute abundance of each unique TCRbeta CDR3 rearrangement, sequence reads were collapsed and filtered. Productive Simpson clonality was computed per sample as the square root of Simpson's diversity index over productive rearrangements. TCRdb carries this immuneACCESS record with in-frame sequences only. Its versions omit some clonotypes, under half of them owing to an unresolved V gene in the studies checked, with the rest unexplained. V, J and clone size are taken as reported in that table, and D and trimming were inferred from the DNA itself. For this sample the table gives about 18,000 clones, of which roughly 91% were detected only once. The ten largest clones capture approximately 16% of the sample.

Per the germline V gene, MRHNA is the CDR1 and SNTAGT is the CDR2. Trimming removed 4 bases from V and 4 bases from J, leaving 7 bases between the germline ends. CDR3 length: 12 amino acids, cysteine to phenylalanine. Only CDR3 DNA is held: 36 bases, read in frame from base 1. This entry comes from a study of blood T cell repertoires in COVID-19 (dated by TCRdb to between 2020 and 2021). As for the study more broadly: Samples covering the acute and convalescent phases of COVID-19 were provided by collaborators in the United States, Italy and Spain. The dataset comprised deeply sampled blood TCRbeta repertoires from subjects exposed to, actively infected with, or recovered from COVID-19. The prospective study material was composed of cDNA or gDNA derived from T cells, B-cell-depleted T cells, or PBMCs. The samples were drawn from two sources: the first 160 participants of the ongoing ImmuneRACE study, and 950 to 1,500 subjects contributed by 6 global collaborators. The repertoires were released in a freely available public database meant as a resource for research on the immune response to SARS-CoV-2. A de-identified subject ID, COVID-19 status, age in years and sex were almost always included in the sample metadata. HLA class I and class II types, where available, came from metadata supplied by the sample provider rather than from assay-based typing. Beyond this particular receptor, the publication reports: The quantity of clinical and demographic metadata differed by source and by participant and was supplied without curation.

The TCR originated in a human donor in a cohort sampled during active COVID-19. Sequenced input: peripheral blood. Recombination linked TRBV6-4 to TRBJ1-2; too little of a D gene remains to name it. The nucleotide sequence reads TGTGCCAGCAGTGCTGGGCTCTATGGCTACACCTTC. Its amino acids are CASSAGLYGYTF.